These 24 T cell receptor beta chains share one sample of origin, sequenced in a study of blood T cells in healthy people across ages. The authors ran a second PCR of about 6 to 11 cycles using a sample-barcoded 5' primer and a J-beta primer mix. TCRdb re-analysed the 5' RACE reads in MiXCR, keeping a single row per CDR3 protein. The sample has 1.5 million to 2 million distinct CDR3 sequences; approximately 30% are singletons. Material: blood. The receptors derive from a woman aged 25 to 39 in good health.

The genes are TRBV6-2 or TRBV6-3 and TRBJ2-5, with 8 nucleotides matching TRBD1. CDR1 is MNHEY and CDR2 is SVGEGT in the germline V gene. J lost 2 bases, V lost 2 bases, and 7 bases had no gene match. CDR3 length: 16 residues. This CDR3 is CASSYARDRRQETQYF. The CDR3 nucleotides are TGTGCCAGCAGTTACGCCCGGGACAGGAGACAAGAGACCCAGTACTTC.

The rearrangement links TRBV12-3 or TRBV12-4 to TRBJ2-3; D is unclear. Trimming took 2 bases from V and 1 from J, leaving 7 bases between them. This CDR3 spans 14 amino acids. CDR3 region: CASSLFAGTDTQYF. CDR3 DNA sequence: TGTGCCAGCAGTTTATTTGCGGGCACAGATACGCAGTATTTT.

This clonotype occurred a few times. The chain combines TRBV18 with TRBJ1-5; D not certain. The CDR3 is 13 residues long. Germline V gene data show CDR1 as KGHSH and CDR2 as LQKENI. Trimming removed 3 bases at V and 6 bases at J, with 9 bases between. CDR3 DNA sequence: TGTGCCAGCTCACCGGCGGATGGTCAGCCCCAGCATTTT. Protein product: CASSPADGQPQHF.

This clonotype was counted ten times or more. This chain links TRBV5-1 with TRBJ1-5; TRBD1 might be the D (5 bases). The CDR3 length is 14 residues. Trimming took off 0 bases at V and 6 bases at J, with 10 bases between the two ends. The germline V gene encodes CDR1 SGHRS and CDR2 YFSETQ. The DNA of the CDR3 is TGCGCCAGCAGCTTGGGCAGGGATGGTCAGCCCCAGCATTTT. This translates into CASSLGRDGQPQHF. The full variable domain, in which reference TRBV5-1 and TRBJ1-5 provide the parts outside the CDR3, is KAGVTQTPRYLIKTRGQQVTLSCSPISGHRSVSWYQQTPGQGLQFLFEYFSETQRNKGNFPGRFSGRQFSNSRSEMNVSTLELGDSALYLCASSLGRDGQPQHFGDGTRLSIL.

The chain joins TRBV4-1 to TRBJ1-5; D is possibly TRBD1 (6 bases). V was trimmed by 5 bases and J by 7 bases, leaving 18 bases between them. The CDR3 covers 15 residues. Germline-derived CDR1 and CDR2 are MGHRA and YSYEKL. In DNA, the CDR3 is TGCGCCAGCAGCTTCGACGGGGGGGCTGGACAGCCCCAGCATTTT. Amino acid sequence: CASSFDGGAGQPQHF.

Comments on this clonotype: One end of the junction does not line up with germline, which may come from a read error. The DNA for the CDR3 is TGTGCCACCAGTGATGCGAGGCCTGGGGCCAGCGTCCTGACTTTC. Protein sequence: CATSDARPGASVLTF. The V gene is TRBV24-1, the J gene TRBJ2-6; tentative D call: TRBD1 (5 bases). Germline CDR1 is KGHDR and CDR2 is SFDVKD. CDR3 length equals 15 residues.

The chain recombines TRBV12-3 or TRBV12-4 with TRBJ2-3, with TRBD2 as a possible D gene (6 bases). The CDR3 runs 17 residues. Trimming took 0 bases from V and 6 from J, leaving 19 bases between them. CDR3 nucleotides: TGTGCCAGCAGTTTAGCCGCTCGGACGGGGGTTTTCGATACGCAGTATTTT. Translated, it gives CASSLAARTGVFDTQYF.

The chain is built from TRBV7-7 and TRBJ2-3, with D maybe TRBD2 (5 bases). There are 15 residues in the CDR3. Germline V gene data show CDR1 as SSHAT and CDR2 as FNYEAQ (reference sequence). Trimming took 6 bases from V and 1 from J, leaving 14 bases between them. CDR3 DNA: TGTGCCAGCAGTTCAACGGGGATTCGCACAGATACGCAGTATTTT. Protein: CASSSTGIRTDTQYF.

The CDR3 protein is CASSQRRSNEQFF. CDR3 bases: TGCGCCAGCAGCCAAAGACGGTCCAATGAGCAGTTCTTC. V usage is TRBV5-1 and J usage is TRBJ2-1; D not resolved. The CDR3 runs to 13 residues. CDR1 is SGHRS and CDR2 is YFSETQ in the germline V gene. V dropped 4 bases and J dropped 6 bases, with 11 bases sitting between them. The full variable domain, its missing parts supplied by reference TRBV5-1 and TRBJ2-1, is KAGVTQTPRYLIKTRGQQVTLSCSPISGHRSVSWYQQTPGQGLQFLFEYFSETQRNKGNFPGRFSGRQFSNSRSEMNVSTLELGDSALYLCASSQRRSNEQFFGPGTRLTVL.

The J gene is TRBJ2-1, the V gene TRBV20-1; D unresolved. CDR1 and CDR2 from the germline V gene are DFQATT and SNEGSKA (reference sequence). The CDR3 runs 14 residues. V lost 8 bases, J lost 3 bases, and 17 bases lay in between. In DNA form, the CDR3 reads TGCAGTACCATCGCCTGGGCCTACTACAATGAGCAGTTCTTC. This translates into CSTIAWAYYNEQFF.

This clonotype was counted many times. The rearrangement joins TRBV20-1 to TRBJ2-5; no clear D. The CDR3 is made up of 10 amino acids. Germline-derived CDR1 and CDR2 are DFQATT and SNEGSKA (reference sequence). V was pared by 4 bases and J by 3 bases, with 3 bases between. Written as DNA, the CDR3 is TGCAGTGCTAACGAAGAGACCCAGTACTTC. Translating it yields CSANEETQYF.

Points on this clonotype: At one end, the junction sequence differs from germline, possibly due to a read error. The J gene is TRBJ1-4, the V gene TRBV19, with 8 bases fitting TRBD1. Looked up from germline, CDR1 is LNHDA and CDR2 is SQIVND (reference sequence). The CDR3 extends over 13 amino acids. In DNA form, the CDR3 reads TGTGCCAGTCAGGGGGCAACTAATGAAAAACTGGTTTTT. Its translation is CASQGATNEKLVF.

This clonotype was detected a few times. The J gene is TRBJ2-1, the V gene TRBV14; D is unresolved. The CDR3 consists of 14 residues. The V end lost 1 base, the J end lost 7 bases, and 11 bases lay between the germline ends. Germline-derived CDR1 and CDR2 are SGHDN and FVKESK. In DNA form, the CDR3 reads TGTGCCAGCAGCCAAGTTTTAGGAAAAAATGAGCAGTTCTTC. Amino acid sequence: CASSQVLGKNEQFF.

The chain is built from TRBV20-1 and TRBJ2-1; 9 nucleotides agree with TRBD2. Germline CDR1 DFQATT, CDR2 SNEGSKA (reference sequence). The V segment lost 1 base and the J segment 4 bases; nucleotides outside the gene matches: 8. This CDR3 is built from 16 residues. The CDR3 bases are TGCAGTGCTAGAGTCCCCAGGACTAGCGCGTACAATGAGCAGTTCTTC. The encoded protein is CSARVPRTSAYNEQFF.

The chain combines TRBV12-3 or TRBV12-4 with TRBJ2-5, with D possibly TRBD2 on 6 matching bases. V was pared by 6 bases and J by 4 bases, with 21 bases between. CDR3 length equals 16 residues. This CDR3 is CASRPTPGLGTETQYF. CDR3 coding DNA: TGTGCCAGCAGACCCACACCGGGACTGGGAACAGAGACCCAGTACTTC.

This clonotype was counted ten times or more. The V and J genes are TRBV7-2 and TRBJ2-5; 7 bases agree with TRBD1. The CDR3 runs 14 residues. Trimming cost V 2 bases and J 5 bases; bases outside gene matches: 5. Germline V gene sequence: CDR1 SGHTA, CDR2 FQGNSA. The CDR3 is CASSLNPDRETQYF. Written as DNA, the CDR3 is TGTGCCAGCAGCTTAAATCCGGACAGGGAGACCCAGTACTTC.

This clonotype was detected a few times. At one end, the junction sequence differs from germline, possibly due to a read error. Written as DNA, the CDR3 is TGTACCAGCAGCTTAGAGCTAGCGGTTAAGGGTACGCAGTATTTT. Translating gives CTSSLELAVKGTQYF. This rearrangement joins TRBV7-9 to TRBJ2-3; 7 bases fit TRBD2. The CDR3 contains 15 residues. Germline values: CDR1 SEHNR, CDR2 FQNEAQ (reference sequence).

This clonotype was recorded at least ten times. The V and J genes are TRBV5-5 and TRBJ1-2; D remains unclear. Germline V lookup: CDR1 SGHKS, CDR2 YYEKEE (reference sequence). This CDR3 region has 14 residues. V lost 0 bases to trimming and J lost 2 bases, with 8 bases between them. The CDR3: CASSLDLANYGYTF. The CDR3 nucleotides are TGTGCCAGCAGCTTGGATCTGGCCAACTATGGCTACACCTTC.

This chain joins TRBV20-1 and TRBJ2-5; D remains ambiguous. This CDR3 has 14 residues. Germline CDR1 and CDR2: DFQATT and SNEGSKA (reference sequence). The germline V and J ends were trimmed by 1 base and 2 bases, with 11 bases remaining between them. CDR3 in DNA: TGCAGTGCTAGAGTCAGGCGGTCTCAAGAGACCCAGTACTTC. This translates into CSARVRRSQETQYF.

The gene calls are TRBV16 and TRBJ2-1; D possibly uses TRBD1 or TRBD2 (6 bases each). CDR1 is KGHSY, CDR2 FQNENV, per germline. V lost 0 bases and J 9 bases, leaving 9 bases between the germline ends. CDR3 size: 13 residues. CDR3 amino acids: CASSQSGGSEQFF. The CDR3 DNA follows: TGTGCCAGCAGCCAATCAGGGGGGAGTGAGCAGTTCTTC.

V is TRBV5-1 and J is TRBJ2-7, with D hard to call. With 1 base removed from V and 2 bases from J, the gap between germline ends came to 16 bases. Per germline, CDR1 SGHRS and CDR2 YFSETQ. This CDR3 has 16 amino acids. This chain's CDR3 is CASSLKDLVPTYEQYF. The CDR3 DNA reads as TGCGCCAGCAGCTTGAAAGATCTTGTTCCGACCTACGAGCAGTACTTC.

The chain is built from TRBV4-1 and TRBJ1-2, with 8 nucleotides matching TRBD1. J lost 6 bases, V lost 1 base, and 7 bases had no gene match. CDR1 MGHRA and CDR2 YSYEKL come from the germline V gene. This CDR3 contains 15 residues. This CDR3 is CASSQAWQGADGYTF. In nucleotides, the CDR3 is TGCGCCAGCAGCCAAGCATGGCAGGGGGCTGATGGCTACACCTTC.

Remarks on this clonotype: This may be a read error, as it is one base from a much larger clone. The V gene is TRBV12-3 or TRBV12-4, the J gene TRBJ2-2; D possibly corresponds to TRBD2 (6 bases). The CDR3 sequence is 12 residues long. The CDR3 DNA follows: TGTGCCAGCAGTACTAGCAACGGGGAGCTGTGTTTT. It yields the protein CASSTSNGELCF.

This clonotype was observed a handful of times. Here the CDR3 reads CASSPPRDRVLSDTQYF. CDR3 coding DNA: TGCGCCAGCAGCCCCCCCAGGGACAGGGTTTTGTCAGATACGCAGTATTTT. The chain has TRBV4-1 and TRBJ2-3; 9 positions agree with TRBD1. The CDR3 loop spans 17 amino acids. Germline CDR1 is MGHRA and CDR2 is YSYEKL. J lost 4 bases, V lost 4 bases, and 12 bases had no gene match.